This T cell receptor beta chain was recovered during a study of T cells in Graves' hyperthyroidism and ophthalmopathy. General study findings and limits: Clonotypes that were expanded in thyroid above 0.001 mostly appeared in blood too.

Trimming took 4 bases from V and 4 from J, leaving 13 bases between them. CDR1 and CDR2 from the germline V gene are LGHDT and YNNKEL (reference sequence). The CDR3 is 14 residues long. TCR beta CDR3 regions were amplified from RNA transcripts. Researchers ran a first-round RT-PCR on the TCR CDR3 using the HTBI primer set. TCRdb redid the calling of the multiplex PCR reads with MiXCR, one entry per CDR3 protein. The sample records approximately 300,000 distinct CDR3 sequences, approximately 19% being singletons. This clonotype has ten or more counts. What it recognizes is unknown. This TCR derives from a man over 45 with Graves' ophthalmopathy. V usage is TRBV3-1 and J usage is TRBJ2-5; D possibly corresponds to TRBD2 (6 bases). The sample comprised blood. CDR3 nucleotide sequence: TGTGCCAGCAGCCGGAACTTGGGGGGAGAGACCCAGTACTTC. It translates to CASSRNLGGETQYF.